These 6 T cell receptor beta chains share one sample of origin, sequenced in a study of CD8 T cells in Susac syndrome. Random hexamers were used to reverse transcribe the RNA input (about 0.5 to 1 ug). TCRdb re-called the immunoSEQ multiplex PCR reads through MiXCR, storing one row per CDR3 protein. The table lists tens of thousands of distinct CDR3 sequences, over 90% of them singletons. Sequencing input: CD4+ T cells from PBMCs. The receptors originated from a human donor with multiple sclerosis.

This clonotype was found once. This chain links TRBV3-1 with TRBJ1-6; D gene uncertain. Germline values: CDR1 LGHDT, CDR2 YNNKEL (reference sequence). The CDR3 covers 16 residues. V was pared by 0 bases and J by 10 bases, with 16 bases between. The chain's CDR3 is CASSQEPQVDISPLHF. Written as DNA, the CDR3 is TGTGCCAGCAGCCAAGAGCCGCAGGTTGACATATCACCCCTCCACTTT.

The CDR3 nucleotides are TGCGCCAGCAGCTTAATGGGGGCTGGGTACACAGATACGCAGTATTTT. Encoded protein: CASSLMGAGYTDTQYF. This chain joins TRBV5-1 and TRBJ2-3, with D possibly matching TRBD1 (6 bases). Trimming stripped 2 bases from V and 2 bases from J, with 15 bases between. The CDR3 extends over 16 amino acids. Germline V CDR1 and CDR2: SGHRS, YFSETQ.

This clonotype was observed a few times. This chain uses TRBV29-1 with TRBJ2-7; D may be TRBD1 (5 bases). From germline, CDR1 is SQVTM and CDR2 ANQGSEA. V shed 4 bases and J shed 3 bases, with 13 bases lying between them. The CDR3 runs to 13 residues. CDR3 protein: CSVVPTQGYEQYF. The CDR3 DNA follows: TGCAGCGTTGTTCCGACCCAGGGCTACGAGCAGTACTTC.

The chain uses TRBV14 and TRBJ1-5; TRBD1 might be the D (6 bases). With 1 base removed from V and 4 bases from J, the gap between germline ends came to 11 bases. This CDR3 region has 15 residues. Germline loops: CDR1 SGHDN, CDR2 FVKESK. CDR3 DNA: TGTGCCAGCAGCCAAGGAAGGGGGTCTAATCAGCCCCAGCATTTT. Amino acid sequence: CASSQGRGSNQPQHF.

The J gene is TRBJ2-1, the V gene TRBV3-1; possible D gene TRBD2, 6 bases. The CDR3 has 16 residues. Trimming pared 1 base from V and 5 bases from J, leaving 15 bases between. The germline V gene encodes CDR1 LGHDT and CDR2 YNNKEL (reference sequence). CDR3 region: CASSQAGRGRDNEQFF. The DNA for the CDR3 is TGTGCCAGCAGCCAAGCGGGGCGGGGCAGAGACAATGAGCAGTTCTTC.

This clonotype was observed a single time. The chain couples TRBV7-9 to TRBJ2-7; D is ambiguous. Trimming removed 5 bases from V and 0 bases from J, with 14 bases in between. Germline values: CDR1 SEHNR, CDR2 FQNEAQ (reference sequence). This CDR3 has 15 residues. The CDR3 is CASSSGPQNSYEQYF. The CDR3 bases are TGTGCCAGCAGCAGTGGACCTCAGAACTCCTACGAGCAGTACTTC.